The 30 T cell receptor beta chains presented below share a single source sample, sequenced in a study of blood T cell repertoires in COVID-19. TCRdb's copy holds only in-frame clones and misses some; the assay was immunoSEQ multiplex PCR. The data contain over 200,000 clones, just over 85% of them singletons. The sequenced sample consisted of peripheral blood. These receptor sequences come from a man aged 50-59 years with COVID-19, enrolled during active disease.

There are a few counts of this clone. The CDR3 DNA reads as TGTGCCAGCAGTTACAGGGGGAATGAGCAGTTCTTC. Its translation: CASSYRGNEQFF. The V gene is TRBV12-3 or TRBV12-4, the J gene TRBJ2-1, with 8 positions matching TRBD1. This CDR3 region has 12 residues. V shed 4 bases and J 7 bases; nucleotides not matched to a gene: 0.

This sequence joins TRBV29-1 and TRBJ2-7; tentative D call: TRBD1 (8 bases). Germline assignment: CDR1 SQVTM and CDR2 ANQGSEA. V lost 5 bases to trimming and J lost 2 bases, with 16 bases between them. The CDR3 is made up of 14 amino acids. CDR3 region: CSVKVTGGAYEQYF. In DNA, the CDR3 is TGCAGCGTTAAGGTCACAGGGGGGGCCTACGAGCAGTACTTC.

This chain joins TRBV5-4 and TRBJ2-5; TRBD2 matches 11 bases. Trimming removed 4 bases from V and 1 base from J; junction bases left unmatched: 6. CDR3 length equals 16 residues. Germline V lookup: CDR1 SGHNT, CDR2 YYREEE (reference sequence). The CDR3 loop is CASSVRLAGPQETQYF. In DNA form, the CDR3 reads TGTGCCAGCAGCGTCAGACTAGCGGGGCCCCAAGAGACCCAGTACTTC.

V gene TRBV27 combines with J gene TRBJ2-7, with a tentative D call TRBD2 (6 bases). The V end lost 5 bases, the J end lost 3 bases, and 14 bases lay between the germline ends. The CDR3 has 14 amino acids. The germline CDR1 and CDR2 sequences are MNHEY and SMNVEV (reference sequence). The CDR3 sequence: CASSLSGPLYEQYF. The CDR3 region has the DNA TGTGCCAGCAGTCTCAGCGGGCCCCTCTACGAGCAGTACTTC.

The CDR3: CASGLRYSEAFF. Written as DNA, the CDR3 is TGTGCTAGTGGTTTGAGGTACAGTGAAGCTTTCTTT. The chain recombines TRBV12-5 with TRBJ1-1, with D hard to call. V was shortened by 2 bases and J by 7 bases, with 8 bases between the two germline ends. The CDR3 totals 12 residues. Germline V gene sequence: CDR1 LGHNT, CDR2 FRNRAP.

CDR3 nucleotide sequence: TGCGCCAGCAGCTTGTCGGGACAAAATAATGAAAAACTGTTTTTT. It translates to CASSLSGQNNEKLFF. The chain uses TRBV5-1 and TRBJ1-4, with D possibly TRBD1 on 6 matching bases. This CDR3 contains 15 residues. V was trimmed by 1 base and J by 4 bases, leaving 11 bases between them. CDR1 and CDR2 from the germline V gene are SGHRS and YFSETQ.

The V call is TRBV7-9, the J call TRBJ1-2, with a tentative D call TRBD1 (6 bases). In germline, CDR1 is SEHNR, CDR2 FQNEAQ (reference sequence). CDR3 size: 15 residues. V was clipped by 3 bases and J by 6 bases, with 17 bases between them. Here the CDR3 reads CASSFSSTGSDGYTF. The CDR3 nucleotides are TGTGCCAGCAGCTTCTCATCTACAGGGTCGGATGGCTACACCTTC.

The gene calls are TRBV7-8 and TRBJ1-1; TRBD1 aligns across 8 bases. Germline trimming cut 3 bases from V and 1 base from J; bases unmatched to any gene: 7. The CDR3 contains 16 residues. Germline assignment: CDR1 SGHVS and CDR2 FQNEAQ. The CDR3 loop is CASSLVQGAWNTEAFF. The CDR3 bases are TGTGCCAGCAGCTTGGTCCAGGGGGCATGGAACACTGAAGCTTTCTTT.

The genes are TRBV7-2 and TRBJ1-5, with 8 bases that match TRBD1. The V gene end was trimmed by 3 bases and the J gene end by 2 bases; junction bases not matched to a gene: 3. This CDR3 comprises 15 residues. From germline, CDR1 is SGHTA and CDR2 FQGNSA. The CDR3 sequence is CASSLETGGNQPQHF. CDR3 bases: TGTGCCAGCAGCTTGGAGACAGGGGGCAATCAGCCCCAGCATTTT. Using reference TRBV7-2 and TRBJ1-5 for the parts outside the CDR3, the full variable domain is GAGVSQSPSNKVTEKGKDVELRCDPISGHTALYWYRQSLGQGLEFLIYFQGNSAPDKSGLPSDRFSAERTGGSVSTLTIQRTQQEDSAVYLCASSLETGGNQPQHFGDGTRLSIL.

This clone was observed a single time. This sequence joins TRBV5-1 and TRBJ2-7, with TRBD2 matching 9 bases. V was pared by 0 bases and J by 5 bases, with 3 bases of the junction left unmatched. This CDR3 is 14 amino acids long. Germline values: CDR1 SGHRS, CDR2 YFSETQ. The DNA for the CDR3 is TGCGCCAGCAGCTTGGCGGGGACTAGCAACGAGCAGTACTTC. It specifies CASSLAGTSNEQYF.

The chain employs TRBV7-2 and TRBJ1-1; no firm D call. CDR1 SGHTA and CDR2 FQGNSA come from the germline V gene. The CDR3 is 15 amino acids. Trimming removed 2 bases at V and 0 bases at J, with 10 bases between. CDR3 DNA: TGTGCCAGCAGCTTAAATCCGTCGTTGAACACTGAAGCTTTCTTT. Its protein is CASSLNPSLNTEAFF.

The chain combines TRBV10-3 with TRBJ1-5; D uncertain. Trimming left V 10 bases short and J 5 bases short, with 12 bases between. CDR3 length equals 12 residues. Germline V gene data show CDR1 as ENHRY and CDR2 as SYGVKD. CDR3 amino acids: CATGSVDQPQHF. CDR3 DNA: TGTGCCACGGGGTCGGTGGATCAGCCCCAGCATTTT.

This clone was observed once. The gene calls are TRBV7-9 and TRBJ1-1; a weak D match, TRBD1 (5 bases). Germline values: CDR1 SEHNR, CDR2 FQNEAQ (reference sequence). The V gene lost 4 bases and the J gene lost 11 bases, with 17 bases spanning the gap. This CDR3 has 13 residues. The CDR3: CASSSSGDGGAFF. DNA of the CDR3: TGTGCCAGCAGCTCCTCGGGGGACGGAGGGGCTTTCTTT.

The chain combines TRBV18 with TRBJ2-5, with D perhaps matching TRBD1 (5 bases). V dropped 6 bases and J dropped 5 bases, with 19 bases sitting between them. Germline V gene data show CDR1 as KGHSH and CDR2 as LQKENI. The CDR3 has 15 amino acids. CDR3 nucleotide sequence: TGTGCCAGCTCTCGGACACAAGCTCTGGGGGAGACCCAGTACTTC. It encodes CASSRTQALGETQYF.

V and J are TRBV5-1 and TRBJ2-3; TRBD2 aligns across 12 bases. Trimming cost V 2 bases and J 0 bases; bases outside gene matches: 1. Germline V CDR1 and CDR2: SGHRS, YFSETQ. CDR3 size: 16 residues. CDR3: CASSFGTSGSTDTQYF. The CDR3 DNA follows: TGCGCCAGCAGCTTTGGGACTAGCGGGAGCACAGATACGCAGTATTTT.

The V and J genes are TRBV3-1 (or the pseudogene TRBV3-2) and TRBJ2-7; tentative D call: TRBD1 (5 bases). Germline V gene sequence: CDR1 LGHDT, CDR2 YNNKEL (reference sequence). V was trimmed by 2 bases and J by 6 bases, leaving 17 bases between them. The CDR3 is 15 residues long. The CDR3 DNA is TGTGCCAGCAGCCAACTGGGCCACCAAGGGGCCGAGCAGTACTTC. Amino acids: CASSQLGHQGAEQYF.

This chain joins TRBV30 and TRBJ1-6, with D perhaps matching TRBD1 (5 bases). CDR3 length: 16 amino acids. From germline, CDR1 is GTSNPN and CDR2 SVGIG (reference sequence). Deletions cut 2 bases from V and 0 bases from J, with 11 bases between. CDR3 residues: CAWSPPGVSYNSPLHF. In nucleotides, the CDR3 is TGTGCCTGGAGTCCCCCGGGGGTCTCCTATAATTCACCCCTCCACTTT.

The chain combines TRBV12-5 with TRBJ1-4; a possible D gene is TRBD1 (6 bases). In germline, CDR1 is LGHNT, CDR2 FRNRAP. V was clipped by 8 bases and J by 0 bases, with 22 bases between them. CDR3 length equals 18 residues. CDR3 protein: CASRRWLRGLATNEKLFF. The CDR3 bases are TGTGCTAGTCGCCGGTGGCTGCGGGGGCTTGCAACTAATGAAAAACTGTTTTTT.

This chain links TRBV5-6 with TRBJ1-1; 9 bases fit TRBD1. This CDR3 has 15 amino acids. The V segment lost 4 bases and the J segment 5 bases; nucleotides outside the gene matches: 9. Germline loops: CDR1 SGHDT, CDR2 YYEEEE. CDR3 in amino acids: CASSHVGTGMTEAFF. The CDR3, as DNA: TGTGCCAGCAGCCATGTCGGGACAGGGATGACTGAAGCTTTCTTT.

This clone came up a few times. This rearrangement joins TRBV9 to TRBJ2-7, with D possibly matching TRBD2 (7 bases). Per the germline V gene, CDR1 is SGDLS and CDR2 is YYNGEE. Trimming stripped 1 base from V and 4 bases from J, with 12 bases between. The CDR3 consists of 14 residues. The CDR3 here is CASSVSGGIYEQYF. The CDR3 region has the DNA TGTGCCAGCAGCGTATCGGGGGGCATATACGAGCAGTACTTC. Based on the CDR3 plus reference TRBV9 and TRBJ2-7, the full variable domain is DSGVTQTPKHLITATGQRVTLRCSPRSGDLSVYWYQQSLDQGLQFLIQYYNGEERAKGNILERFSAQQFPDLHSELNLSSLELGDSALYFCASSVSGGIYEQYFGPGTRLTVT.

The gene calls are TRBV11-2 and TRBJ1-5, with 7 nucleotides matching TRBD1. The germline V gene encodes CDR1 SGHAT and CDR2 FQNNGV. This CDR3 has 14 amino acids. The V segment lost 5 bases and the J segment 3 bases; nucleotides outside the gene matches: 4. This CDR3 reads CASSAGTANQPQHF. In DNA form, the CDR3 reads TGTGCCAGCAGCGCAGGGACAGCCAATCAGCCCCAGCATTTT.

This clone was recorded a few times. J is TRBJ2-1 and V is TRBV4-1, with TRBD2 matching 8 bases. The CDR3 sequence is 15 residues long. V was pared by 5 bases and J by 8 bases, with 11 bases of the junction left unmatched. Per the germline V gene, CDR1 is MGHRA and CDR2 is YSYEKL. The CDR3: CASSEGAGEGDEQFF. The CDR3 DNA reads TGCGCCAGCAGCGAGGGAGCGGGAGAGGGGGATGAGCAGTTCTTC.

The CDR3 loop is CASSRNPGQPQHF. In DNA form, the CDR3 reads TGTGCCAGCAGTCGAAACCCGGGTCAGCCCCAGCATTTT. V usage is TRBV28 and J usage is TRBJ1-5; no definite D call. The germline gives CDR1 MDHEN, CDR2 SYDVKM. V was clipped by 5 bases and J by 6 bases, with 11 bases between them. The CDR3 runs to 13 residues.

The chain joins TRBV7-2 to TRBJ1-4; 7 bases agree with TRBD1. CDR1 SGHTA and CDR2 FQGNSA come from the germline V gene. The ends lost 7 bases at V and 6 bases at J; junction bases unmatched: 8. The CDR3 extends over 14 amino acids. The CDR3 DNA follows: TGTGCCAGCACCCTGAGGGGGCTGGATGAAAAACTGTTTTTT. Protein: CASTLRGLDEKLFF. Looking up the rest from reference TRBV7-2 and TRBJ1-4 gives the full variable domain: GAGVSQSPSNKVTEKGKDVELRCDPISGHTALYWYRQSLGQGLEFLIYFQGNSAPDKSGLPSDRFSAERTGGSVSTLTIQRTQQEDSAVYLCASTLRGLDEKLFFGSGTQLSVL.

The chain links TRBV7-8 to TRBJ1-4; 8 bases agree with TRBD1. Germline loops: CDR1 SGHVS, CDR2 FQNEAQ. This CDR3 is 14 amino acids long. The trim removed 5 bases at V and 8 bases at J, leaving 7 bases unmatched. This CDR3 reads CASSLQGAREKLFF. CDR3 nucleotides: TGTGCCAGCAGCCTGCAGGGGGCGAGGGAAAAACTGTTTTTT.

The V gene is TRBV7-3, the J gene TRBJ1-1; maybe TRBD1 (5 bases). The CDR3 extends over 13 amino acids. V lost 5 bases and J lost 0, with 7 bases in between. Germline CDR1 reads SGHTA; CDR2 reads FQGTGA. CDR3 amino acids: CASSRTLNTEAFF. CDR3 in DNA: TGTGCCAGCAGCCGGACACTGAACACTGAAGCTTTCTTT.

The table lists this clone with a count of one. The chain has TRBV12-3 or TRBV12-4 and TRBJ1-2; D is possibly TRBD1 (6 bases). The V and J ends lost 3 bases and 7 bases respectively, with 12 bases between them. The CDR3 loop spans 13 amino acids. The CDR3 protein is CASSLSGVAGYTF. For the CDR3, the DNA is TGTGCCAGCAGTTTGTCAGGGGTGGCTGGCTACACCTTC.

J is TRBJ2-2 and V is TRBV18; TRBD2 matches at 10 bases. Germline V lookup: CDR1 KGHSH, CDR2 LQKENI. The V and J ends lost 0 bases and 4 bases, in that order; junction bases with no gene match: 5. This CDR3 comprises 17 residues. CDR3 loop: CASSPPLAGVRTGELFF. The CDR3 DNA reads as TGTGCCAGCTCACCACCCCTAGCGGGGGTCCGCACCGGGGAGCTGTTTTTT.

V and J are TRBV7-8 and TRBJ2-4, with TRBD1 as a possible D gene (6 bases). With 5 bases removed from V and 3 bases from J, the gap between germline ends came to 17 bases. CDR1 is SGHVS and CDR2 is FQNEAQ in the germline V gene. This CDR3 region has 16 residues. CDR3 sequence (DNA): TGTGCCAGCAGCCCAGTACAGGGTTGGGACAAAAACATTCAGTACTTC. It encodes CASSPVQGWDKNIQYF.

This rearrangement joins TRBV18 to TRBJ2-7; 8 bases agree with TRBD2. The CDR3 length is 16 residues. Trimming at V came to 6 bases and at J to 5 bases, leaving 15 bases not matched to a gene. CDR1 and CDR2 (germline): KGHSH, LQKENI. CDR3: CASSRLQRESGDEQYF. CDR3 in DNA: TGTGCCAGCTCTCGTCTCCAGCGGGAGTCGGGGGACGAGCAGTACTTC.